This record looks at one T cell receptor (beta chain) sequence and its context. The antigen is unknown. This sample was taken from a study of shared clonotypes between healthy human individuals. Study information: Serving as donors were two women and three men, whose ages spanned 18 to 49.

Libraries were prepared by immunoSEQ multiplex PCR; TCRdb keeps only in-frame clonotypes and omits some of them. The data contain 2 million to 3 million clones, 93% of them singletons. Study-wide points: Naive subsets usually exceeded memory subsets in estimated richness.

The source of this sequence is a man aged 18-30 years in good health. Some clones in this sample may be carry-over from other donors' samples. Sequencing was done on a sample of naive CD4+ T cells from PBMCs. Subset in this sample: CD45RA+ positively selected.

The CDR3 loop is CATSRVKDYPDTQYF. The CDR3 DNA is TGTGCCACCAGCAGAGTAAAGGACTACCCAGATACGCAGTATTTT. The chain couples TRBV15 to TRBJ2-3; the D gene is possibly TRBD2 (6 bases). This CDR3 has 15 residues. Germline V gene sequence: CDR1 LNHNV, CDR2 YYDKDF (reference sequence). V dropped 1 base and J dropped 4 bases, with 12 bases sitting between them.